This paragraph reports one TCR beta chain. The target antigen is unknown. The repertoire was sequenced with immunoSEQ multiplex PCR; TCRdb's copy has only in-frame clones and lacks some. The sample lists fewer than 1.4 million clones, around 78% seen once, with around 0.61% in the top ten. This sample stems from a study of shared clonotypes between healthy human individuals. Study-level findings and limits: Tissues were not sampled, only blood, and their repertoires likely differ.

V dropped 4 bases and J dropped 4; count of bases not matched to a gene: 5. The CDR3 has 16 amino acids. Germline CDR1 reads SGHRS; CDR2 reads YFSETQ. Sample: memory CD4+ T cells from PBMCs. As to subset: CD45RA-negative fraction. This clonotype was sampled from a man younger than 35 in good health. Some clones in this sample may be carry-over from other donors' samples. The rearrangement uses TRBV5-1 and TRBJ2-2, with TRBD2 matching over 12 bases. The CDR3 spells CASSPGLAGSTGELFF. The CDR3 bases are TGCGCCAGCAGCCCCGGACTAGCGGGGAGCACCGGGGAGCTGTTTTTT.